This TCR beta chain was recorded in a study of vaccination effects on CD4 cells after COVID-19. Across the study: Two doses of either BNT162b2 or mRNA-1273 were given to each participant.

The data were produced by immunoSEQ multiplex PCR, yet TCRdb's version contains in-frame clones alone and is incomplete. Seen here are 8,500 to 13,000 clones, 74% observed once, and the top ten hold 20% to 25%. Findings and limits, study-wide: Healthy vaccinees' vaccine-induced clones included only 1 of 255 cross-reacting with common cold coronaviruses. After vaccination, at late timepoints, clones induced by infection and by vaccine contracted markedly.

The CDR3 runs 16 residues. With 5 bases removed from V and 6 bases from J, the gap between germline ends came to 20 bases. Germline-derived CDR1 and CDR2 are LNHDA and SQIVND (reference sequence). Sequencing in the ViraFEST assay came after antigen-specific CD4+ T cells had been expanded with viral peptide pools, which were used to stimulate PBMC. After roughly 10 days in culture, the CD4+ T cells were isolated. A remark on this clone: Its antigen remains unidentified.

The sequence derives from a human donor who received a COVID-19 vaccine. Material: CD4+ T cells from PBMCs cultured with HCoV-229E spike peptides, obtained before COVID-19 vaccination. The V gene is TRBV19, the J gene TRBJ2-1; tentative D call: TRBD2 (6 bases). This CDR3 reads CASSVLLAGPLNEQFF. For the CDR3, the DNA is TGTGCCAGTAGTGTCCTTTTGGCGGGACCACTCAATGAGCAGTTCTTC. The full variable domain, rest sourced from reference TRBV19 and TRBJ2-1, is DGGITQSPKYLFRKEGQNVTLSCEQNLNHDAMYWYRQDPGQGLRLIYYSQIVNDFQKGDIAEGYSVSREKKESFPLTVTSAQKNPTAFYLCASSVLLAGPLNEQFFGPGTRLTVL.